These T cell receptor beta chains were read from a single sample in a study of T-cell reconstitution after alpha-beta-depleted transplantation in children. Each CDR3 protein gets one entry after TCRdb re-called the PCR reads with MiXCR. The repertoire consists of about 300,000 distinct CDR3 sequences, with roughly a tenth occurring once and the leading ten covering roughly 7.1%. The starting material was PBMCs, obtained before TCRalphabeta/CD19-depleted stem cell transplant. The source of these receptors is a boy under three years old with acute myeloid leukemia, due to receive a stem cell transplant. Each CDR3 is given with its conserved first and last residue. The order of the fields is clone size, D gene, J gene, V gene, CDR3 protein, CDR3 DNA. A D gene is named only where the DNA matches it firmly. Expanded clones get a size class; other rows say once, few or many, or leave the size out.

abundance: many
d_gene: TRBD2
j_gene: TRBJ2-7
v_gene: TRBV20-1
CDR3aa: CSARLRGGWYEQYF
CDR3nt: TGCAGTGCTAGATTGCGGGGGGGCTGGTACGAGCAGTACTTC

abundance: many
d_gene: -
j_gene: TRBJ1-1
v_gene: TRBV3-1
CDR3aa: CASSPPGAEQAFF
CDR3nt: TGTGCCAGCAGCCCTCCGGGGGCAGAACAAGCTTTCTTT

abundance: many
d_gene: -
j_gene: TRBJ1-3
v_gene: TRBV5-1
CDR3aa: CASSSTAGNTIYF
CDR3nt: TGCGCCAGCAGCTCGACCGCTGGAAACACCATATATTTT

abundance: -
d_gene: -
j_gene: TRBJ2-5
v_gene: TRBV29-1
CDR3aa: CSVVEQETQYF
CDR3nt: TGCAGCGTCGTAGAACAAGAGACCCAGTACTTC

abundance: -
d_gene: -
j_gene: TRBJ2-5
v_gene: TRBV6-5
CDR3aa: CASSYSGGTQYF
CDR3nt: TGTGCCAGCAGTTACTCAGGGGGGACCCAGTACTTC

abundance: many
d_gene: -
j_gene: TRBJ2-2
v_gene: TRBV5-1
CDR3aa: CASSFAAANTGELFF
CDR3nt: TGCGCCAGCAGCTTCGCAGCCGCGAACACCGGGGAGCTGTTTTTT

abundance: many
d_gene: TRBD2
j_gene: TRBJ2-1
v_gene: TRBV24-1
CDR3aa: CATSDRPGTSGGVPYNEQFF
CDR3nt: TGTGCCACCAGTGATCGACCCGGGACTAGCGGGGGGGTACCCTACAATGAGCAGTTCTTC

abundance: many
d_gene: TRBD1
j_gene: TRBJ2-5
v_gene: TRBV24-1
CDR3aa: CATSERTGVGTQYF
CDR3nt: TGTGCCACCAGTGAGCGAACAGGGGTGGGGACCCAGTACTTC

abundance: many
d_gene: TRBD2
j_gene: TRBJ2-3
v_gene: TRBV4-3
CDR3aa: CASSHGLAGGPDTQYF
CDR3nt: TGCGCCAGCAGCCACGGACTAGCGGGAGGGCCAGATACGCAGTATTTT

abundance: many
d_gene: -
j_gene: TRBJ1-2
v_gene: TRBV29-1
CDR3aa: CSVEEGRQVNYGYTF
CDR3nt: TGCAGCGTTGAAGAGGGCCGACAGGTCAACTATGGCTACACCTTC

abundance: few
d_gene: TRBD2
j_gene: TRBJ2-3
v_gene: TRBV4-3
CDR3aa: CASSQDRRLAGKDTQYF
CDR3nt: TGCGCCAGCAGCCAAGATAGGCGACTAGCGGGAAAGGATACGCAGTATTTT

abundance: many
d_gene: -
j_gene: TRBJ1-4
v_gene: TRBV6-1
CDR3aa: CASSLDRRNNEKLFF
CDR3nt: TGTGCCAGCAGCCTCGACAGGCGCAATAATGAAAAACTGTTTTTT

abundance: many
d_gene: TRBD1
j_gene: TRBJ1-5
v_gene: TRBV6-5
CDR3aa: CASSYPTGTAPNQPQHF
CDR3nt: TGTGCCAGCAGTTACCCCACCGGGACAGCTCCAAATCAGCCCCAGCATTTT

abundance: -
d_gene: -
j_gene: TRBJ1-1
v_gene: TRBV5-1
CDR3aa: CASSLFFGNTEAFF
CDR3nt: TGCGCCAGCAGCTTATTCTTCGGGAACACTGAAGCTTTCTTT

abundance: -
d_gene: TRBD2
j_gene: TRBJ2-5
v_gene: TRBV15
CDR3aa: CATSRVTSGGQETQYF
CDR3nt: TGTGCCACCAGCAGGGTGACTAGCGGGGGACAAGAGACCCAGTACTTC

abundance: many
d_gene: -
j_gene: TRBJ2-7
v_gene: TRBV9
CDR3aa: CASSVVETDYEQYF
CDR3nt: TGTGCCAGCAGCGTAGTGGAGACAGACTACGAGCAGTACTTC

abundance: many
d_gene: TRBD1
j_gene: TRBJ2-2
v_gene: TRBV29-1
CDR3aa: CSVGDSANTGELFF
CDR3nt: TGCAGCGTTGGGGACAGCGCGAACACCGGGGAGCTGTTTTTT

abundance: many
d_gene: -
j_gene: TRBJ2-5
v_gene: TRBV20-1
CDR3aa: CSAREVGRRGTQYF
CDR3nt: TGCAGTGCTAGAGAAGTAGGGCGCCGGGGGACCCAGTACTTC

abundance: few
d_gene: TRBD1
j_gene: TRBJ2-7
v_gene: TRBV27
CDR3aa: CASSLSGGQPGGYEQYF
CDR3nt: TGTGCCAGCAGTTTATCAGGGGGACAGCCCGGAGGCTACGAGCAGTACTTC

abundance: many
d_gene: -
j_gene: TRBJ2-7
v_gene: TRBV5-1
CDR3aa: CASSLQSGEQYF
CDR3nt: TGCGCCAGCAGCCTCCAGAGCGGGGAGCAGTACTTC

abundance: many
d_gene: -
j_gene: TRBJ2-6
v_gene: TRBV20-1
CDR3aa: CSAWGNNVLTF
CDR3nt: TGCAGTGCTTGGGGGAACAACGTCCTGACTTTC

abundance: many
d_gene: -
j_gene: TRBJ1-1
v_gene: TRBV12-3/TRBV12-4
CDR3aa: CASSFQGPEAFF
CDR3nt: TGTGCCAGCAGTTTCCAGGGGCCGGAAGCTTTCTTT

abundance: few
d_gene: -
j_gene: TRBJ1-2
v_gene: TRBV7-9
CDR3aa: CASSLSHGGLYGYTF
CDR3nt: TGTGCCAGCAGCTTATCCCACGGGGGGCTTTATGGCTACACCTTC

abundance: many
d_gene: -
j_gene: TRBJ1-1
v_gene: TRBV5-1
CDR3aa: CASSLTTNTEAFF
CDR3nt: TGCGCCAGCAGCTTGACGACGAACACTGAAGCTTTCTTT

abundance: many
d_gene: TRBD2
j_gene: TRBJ2-3
v_gene: TRBV7-6
CDR3aa: CASSSLGGRGRDTQYF
CDR3nt: TGTGCCAGCAGCTCCTTAGGCGGGAGAGGGAGAGATACGCAGTATTTT

abundance: -
d_gene: -
j_gene: TRBJ2-6
v_gene: TRBV3-1
CDR3aa: CASSPSKRLSGANVLTF
CDR3nt: TGTGCCAGCAGCCCTTCAAAAAGGCTCTCTGGGGCCAACGTCCTGACTTTC

abundance: -
d_gene: TRBD2
j_gene: TRBJ2-1
v_gene: TRBV6-4
CDR3aa: CASSERASGSSYNEQFF
CDR3nt: TGTGCCAGCAGTGAAAGGGCTAGCGGGAGCTCCTACAATGAGCAGTTCTTC

abundance: many
d_gene: TRBD1
j_gene: TRBJ2-1
v_gene: TRBV20-1
CDR3aa: CSASQGDYNEQFF
CDR3nt: TGCAGTGCTAGTCAGGGGGATTACAATGAGCAGTTCTTC

abundance: many
d_gene: -
j_gene: TRBJ1-5
v_gene: TRBV7-6
CDR3aa: CASSILRGQPQHF
CDR3nt: TGTGCCAGCAGCATTTTAAGGGGTCAGCCCCAGCATTTT

abundance: few
d_gene: -
j_gene: TRBJ2-7
v_gene: TRBV20-1
CDR3aa: CSAGSTSPYEQYF
CDR3nt: TGCAGTGCGGGGTCTACTAGCCCCTACGAGCAGTACTTC

abundance: many
d_gene: TRBD2
j_gene: TRBJ2-5
v_gene: TRBV24-1
CDR3aa: CATSDSRLAGEEETQYF
CDR3nt: TGTGCCACCAGTGATTCTCGACTAGCGGGAGAGGAAGAGACCCAGTACTTC

abundance: few
d_gene: -
j_gene: TRBJ2-1
v_gene: TRBV28
CDR3aa: CASSWVVRDSYNEQFF
CDR3nt: TGTGCCAGCAGTTGGGTCGTGCGGGACTCCTACAATGAGCAGTTCTTC

abundance: few
d_gene: TRBD1
j_gene: TRBJ1-1
v_gene: TRBV15
CDR3aa: CATSGKDRVNTEAFF
CDR3nt: TGTGCCACCAGCGGCAAAGACAGGGTGAACACTGAAGCTTTCTTT

abundance: many
d_gene: TRBD2
j_gene: TRBJ2-5
v_gene: TRBV27
CDR3aa: CASSLSPGLAQETQYF
CDR3nt: TGTGCCAGCAGTTTAAGTCCCGGACTAGCCCAAGAGACCCAGTACTTC

abundance: -
d_gene: -
j_gene: TRBJ1-3
v_gene: TRBV5-4
CDR3aa: CASSLEGLPSGNTIYF
CDR3nt: TGTGCCAGCAGCTTGGAAGGGCTCCCCTCTGGAAACACCATATATTTT

abundance: many
d_gene: -
j_gene: TRBJ2-1
v_gene: TRBV28
CDR3aa: CASSLSDRNNEQFF
CDR3nt: TGTGCCAGCAGTTTATCGGACAGAAACAATGAGCAGTTCTTC

abundance: many
d_gene: -
j_gene: TRBJ2-1
v_gene: TRBV11-1
CDR3aa: CASRSGLGNEQFF
CDR3nt: TGTGCCAGCAGATCCGGGCTAGGCAATGAGCAGTTCTTC

abundance: many
d_gene: -
j_gene: TRBJ2-3
v_gene: TRBV5-1
CDR3aa: CASTSTDTQYF
CDR3nt: TGCGCCAGCACAAGCACAGATACGCAGTATTTT

abundance: many
d_gene: -
j_gene: TRBJ2-7
v_gene: TRBV12-3/TRBV12-4
CDR3aa: CASSLGVSYEQYF
CDR3nt: TGTGCCAGCAGTTTAGGGGTATCCTACGAGCAGTACTTC

abundance: many
d_gene: -
j_gene: TRBJ1-6
v_gene: TRBV27
CDR3aa: CASSESFNSPLHF
CDR3nt: TGTGCCAGCAGTGAGAGTTTTAATTCACCCCTCCACTTT

abundance: many
d_gene: -
j_gene: TRBJ2-6
v_gene: TRBV12-3/TRBV12-4
CDR3aa: CASSPHPSGANVLTF
CDR3nt: TGTGCCAGCAGCCCGCACCCCTCTGGGGCCAACGTCCTGACTTTC

abundance: many
d_gene: TRBD1
j_gene: TRBJ1-2
v_gene: TRBV12-3/TRBV12-4
CDR3aa: CGCRRGWDRDGYTF
CDR3nt: TGTGGATGCCGGAGAGGATGGGACAGGGACGGCTACACCTTC

abundance: -
d_gene: TRBD2
j_gene: TRBJ2-7
v_gene: TRBV4-3
CDR3aa: CASSQAPAGGPVYEQYF
CDR3nt: TGCGCCAGCAGCCAAGCTCCAGCGGGAGGGCCGGTATACGAGCAGTACTTC

abundance: many
d_gene: -
j_gene: TRBJ1-5
v_gene: TRBV5-1
CDR3aa: CASSPGDPGANQPQHF
CDR3nt: TGCGCCAGCAGCCCGGGGGACCCCGGGGCCAATCAGCCCCAGCATTTT

abundance: -
d_gene: -
j_gene: TRBJ2-7
v_gene: TRBV28
CDR3aa: CASSLAGLLSHEQYF
CDR3nt: TGTGCCAGCAGTTTGGCAGGCCTACTCTCCCACGAGCAGTACTTC

abundance: many
d_gene: -
j_gene: TRBJ2-7
v_gene: TRBV10-3
CDR3aa: CAISESSPSGEYF
CDR3nt: TGTGCCATCAGTGAGTCGTCACCCTCCGGAGAGTACTTC

abundance: many
d_gene: -
j_gene: TRBJ1-2
v_gene: TRBV28
CDR3aa: CASSLRGGVFYGYTF
CDR3nt: TGTGCCAGCAGTTTACGTGGGGGAGTGTTCTATGGCTACACCTTC

abundance: many
d_gene: -
j_gene: TRBJ2-6
v_gene: TRBV7-3
CDR3aa: CASSLTRARSGANVLTF
CDR3nt: TGTGCCAGCAGCTTAACCAGGGCCCGCTCTGGGGCCAACGTCCTGACTTTC

abundance: many
d_gene: -
j_gene: TRBJ2-3
v_gene: TRBV5-5
CDR3aa: CASSPLGATGTDTQYF
CDR3nt: TGTGCCAGCAGCCCCCTTGGGGCTACGGGCACAGATACGCAGTATTTT

abundance: many
d_gene: -
j_gene: TRBJ2-1
v_gene: TRBV5-1
CDR3aa: CASSPGGLSYNEQFF
CDR3nt: TGCGCCAGCAGCCCCGGGGGGCTCTCCTACAATGAGCAGTTCTTC

abundance: many
d_gene: TRBD1
j_gene: TRBJ2-3
v_gene: TRBV24-1
CDR3aa: CATSDLRGPALYTQYF
CDR3nt: TGTGCCACCAGTGATCTCAGGGGGCCAGCGTTGTATACGCAGTATTTT